The clone carrying this TCR beta chain was observed at least ten times. This record comes from a study of early T cells in non-severe SARS-CoV-2 infection. About the study: With bulk RNA from unsorted whole blood as input, sequencing yielded unpaired chains.

This CDR3 is built from 14 residues. Germline assignment: CDR1 MNHNY and CDR2 SVGAGI (reference sequence). Trimming shortened V by 5 bases and J by 5 bases, and 15 bases separated the two germline ends. Unique molecular identifiers (one per individual cDNA molecule) were attached. One entry per CDR3 protein results from TCRdb running MiXCR on the 5' RACE reads. The profile shows around 21,000 distinct CDR3 sequences, 4% of them singletons. The chain joins TRBV6-6 to TRBJ1-1, with D maybe TRBD1 (6 bases). The specimen sequenced was whole blood. The TCR sequence derives from an adult who was a healthcare worker with PCR-confirmed SARS-CoV-2 infection or an uninfected control (not recorded which). The CDR3: CASSGMGAGTEAFF. The CDR3 coding sequence is TGTGCCAGCAGTGGGATGGGGGCAGGAACTGAAGCTTTCTTT.